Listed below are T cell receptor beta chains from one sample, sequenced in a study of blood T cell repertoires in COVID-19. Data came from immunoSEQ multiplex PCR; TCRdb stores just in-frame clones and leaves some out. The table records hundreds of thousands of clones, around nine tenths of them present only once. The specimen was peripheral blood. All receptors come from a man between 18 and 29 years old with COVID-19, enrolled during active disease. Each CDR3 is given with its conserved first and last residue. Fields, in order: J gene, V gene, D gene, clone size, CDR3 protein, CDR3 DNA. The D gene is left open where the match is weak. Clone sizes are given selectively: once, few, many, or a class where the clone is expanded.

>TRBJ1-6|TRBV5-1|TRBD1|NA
CASSVTGALFNSPLHF
TGCGCCAGCAGCGTGACAGGGGCCCTCTTTAATTCACCCCTCCACTTT
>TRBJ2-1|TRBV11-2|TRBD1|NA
CASGLQGAAYNEQFF
TGTGCCAGCGGACTACAGGGGGCTGCCTACAATGAGCAGTTCTTC
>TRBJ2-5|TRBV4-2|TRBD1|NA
CASSQAGTAKTQYF
TGTGCCAGCAGCCAGGCCGGGACAGCAAAGACCCAGTACTTC
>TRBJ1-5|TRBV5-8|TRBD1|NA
CASSLAGDSHQPQHF
TGTGCCAGCAGCTTGGCTGGGGACAGCCATCAGCCCCAGCATTTT
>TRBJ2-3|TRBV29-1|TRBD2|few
CSVVPAGGGTDTQYF
TGCAGCGTTGTCCCAGCGGGAGGTGGCACAGATACGCAGTATTTT
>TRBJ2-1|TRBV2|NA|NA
CASKMAGAYYNEQFF
TGTGCCAGCAAAATGGCGGGGGCCTACTACAATGAGCAGTTCTTC
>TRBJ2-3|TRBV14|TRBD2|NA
CASSLGVRTSADTQYF
TGTGCCAGCAGCCTTGGGGTCAGGACTAGCGCAGATACGCAGTATTTT
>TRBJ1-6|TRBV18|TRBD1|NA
CASSSEVQGASPLHF
TGTGCCAGCTCATCAGAGGTTCAGGGGGCCTCACCCCTCCACTTT
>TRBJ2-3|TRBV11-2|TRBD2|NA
CASSIAGHTDTQYF
TGTGCCAGCAGCATAGCGGGACACACAGATACGCAGTATTTT
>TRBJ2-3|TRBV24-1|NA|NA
CATSDVTVDTQYF
TGTGCCACCAGTGATGTGACAGTAGATACGCAGTATTTT
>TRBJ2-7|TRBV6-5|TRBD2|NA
CASKKTSGSYEQYF
TGTGCCAGCAAAAAAACTAGCGGATCCTACGAGCAGTACTTC
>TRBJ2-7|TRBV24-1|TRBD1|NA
CATSAPRGQGMDYEQYF
TGTGCCACCAGTGCCCCCCGCGGACAGGGGATGGACTACGAGCAGTACTTC
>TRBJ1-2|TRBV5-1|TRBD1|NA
CASSRGGQGAERNGYTF
TGCGCCAGCAGCCGAGGAGGGCAGGGGGCGGAAAGGAATGGCTACACCTTC
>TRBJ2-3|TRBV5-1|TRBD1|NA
CASSLGTGGDTQYF
TGCGCCAGCAGCCTAGGGACAGGGGGAGATACGCAGTATTTT
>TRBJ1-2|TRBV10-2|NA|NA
CASSGAGSEGNYGYTF
TGCGCCAGCAGTGGGGCGGGCTCCGAGGGTAACTATGGCTACACCTTC
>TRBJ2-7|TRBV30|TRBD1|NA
CAWSGGQSPYEQYF
TGTGCCTGGAGTGGGGGACAGTCTCCCTACGAGCAGTACTTC
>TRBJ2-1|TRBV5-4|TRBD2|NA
CASSASGRAINEQFF
TGTGCCAGCAGCGCTAGCGGGAGGGCCATAAATGAGCAGTTCTTC
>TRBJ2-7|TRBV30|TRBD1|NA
CASGGQGAYEQYF
TGTGCCTCCGGGGGACAGGGGGCCTACGAGCAGTACTTC
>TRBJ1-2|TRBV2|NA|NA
CASKEDGIIYGYTF
TGTGCCAGCAAGGAGGACGGAATTATCTATGGCTACACCTTC
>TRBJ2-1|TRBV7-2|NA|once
CASSSDYYNEQFF
TGTGCCAGCAGCTCGGACTACTACAATGAGCAGTTCTTC
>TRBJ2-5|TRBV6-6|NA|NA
CASSYSGTQYF
TGTGCCAGCAGTTATTCGGGGACCCAGTACTTC
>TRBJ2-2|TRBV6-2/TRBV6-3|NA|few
CASSYSGDTGELFF
TGTGCCAGCAGTTACTCGGGAGACACCGGGGAGCTGTTTTTT
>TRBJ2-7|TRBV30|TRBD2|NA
CAWTGLAAFEQYF
TGTGCCTGGACGGGACTAGCCGCGTTCGAGCAGTACTTC
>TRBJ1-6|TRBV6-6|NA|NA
CASKTPGSESDSPLHF
TGTGCCAGCAAGACACCGGGGTCCGAGTCCGATTCACCCCTCCACTTT
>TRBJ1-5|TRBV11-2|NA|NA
CASSHMGGPQHF
TGTGCCAGCAGCCACATGGGGGGGCCCCAGCATTTT
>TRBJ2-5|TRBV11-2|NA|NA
CASSLGGGGETQYF
TGTGCCAGCAGCTTAGGGGGAGGGGGAGAGACCCAGTACTTC
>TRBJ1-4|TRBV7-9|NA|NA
CASSLAATNEKLFF
TGTGCCAGCAGCTTGGCCGCAACTAATGAAAAACTGTTTTTT
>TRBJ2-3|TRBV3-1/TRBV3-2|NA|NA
CASSQGQFTDTQYF
TGTGCCAGCAGCCAGGGGCAGTTCACAGATACGCAGTATTTT
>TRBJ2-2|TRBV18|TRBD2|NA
CASSPGLASTGELFF
TGTGCCAGCTCACCGGGACTAGCAAGCACCGGGGAGCTGTTTTTT
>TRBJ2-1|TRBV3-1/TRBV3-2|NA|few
CASSQGGGRPGGFF
TGTGCCAGCAGCCAAGGTGGTGGTCGACCCGGCGGGTTCTTC
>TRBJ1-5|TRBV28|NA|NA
CASSLGGQPHQPQHF
TGTGCCAGCAGTTTAGGGGGACAACCTCATCAGCCCCAGCATTTT
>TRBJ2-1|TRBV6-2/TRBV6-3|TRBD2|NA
CASSYRTSGWGLFF
TGTGCCAGCAGTTACCGGACTAGCGGGTGGGGTTTGTTCTTC
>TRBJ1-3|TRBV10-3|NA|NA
CAISEAVLSNTIYF
TGTGCCATCAGTGAGGCGGTCCTTAGTAACACCATATATTTT
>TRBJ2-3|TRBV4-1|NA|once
CASSPIGGGADTQYF
TGCGCCAGCAGCCCCATCGGGGGTGGGGCAGATACGCAGTATTTT
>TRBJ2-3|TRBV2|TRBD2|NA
CASSVRLAGDTQYF
TGTGCCAGCAGTGTCCGACTAGCGGGAGATACGCAGTATTTT
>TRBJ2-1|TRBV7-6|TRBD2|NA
CASSRTGLAGGYNEQFF
TGTGCCAGCAGTCGAACCGGGCTAGCGGGGGGTTACAATGAGCAGTTCTTC
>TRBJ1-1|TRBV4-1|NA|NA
CASSPNPGNTEAFF
TGCGCCAGCAGCCCAAACCCAGGCAACACTGAAGCTTTCTTT
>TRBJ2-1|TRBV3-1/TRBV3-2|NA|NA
CASSTGHEDEQFF
TGTGCCAGCAGCACAGGACACGAGGATGAGCAGTTCTTC
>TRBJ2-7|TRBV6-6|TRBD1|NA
CASSYSKQGPHEQYF
TGTGCCAGCAGTTACTCGAAACAGGGGCCGCACGAGCAGTACTTC
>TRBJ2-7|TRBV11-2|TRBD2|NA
CASSFTLAGEQYF
TGTGCCAGCAGCTTCACACTAGCGGGCGAGCAGTACTTC
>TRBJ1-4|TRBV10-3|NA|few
CAISESAKNNEKLFF
TGTGCCATCAGTGAGTCGGCCAAAAATAATGAAAAACTGTTTTTT
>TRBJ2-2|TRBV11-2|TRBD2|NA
CASSLLGGAWSGELFF
TGTGCCAGCAGCTTGCTCGGGGGGGCCTGGTCCGGGGAGCTGTTTTTT
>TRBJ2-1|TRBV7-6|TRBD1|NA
CASSLGTGGWNEQFF
TGTGCCAGCAGCCTAGGGACAGGGGGCTGGAATGAGCAGTTCTTC
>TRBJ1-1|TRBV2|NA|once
CASRGRGWSSPEAFF
TGTGCCAGCAGGGGGCGTGGATGGTCTTCACCTGAAGCTTTCTTT
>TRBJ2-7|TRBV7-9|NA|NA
CASSPTGEQYF
TGTGCCAGCAGCCCCACCGGCGAGCAGTACTTC